This T cell receptor beta chain was documented in a study of blood T cell repertoires in COVID-19. Whole-study context: Researchers got acute and convalescent COVID-19 samples from the United States, Italy and Spain. PBMCs, B-cell-depleted T cells, or T cells were the source of the cDNA or gDNA that made up the material.

Per the authors' pipeline: Reference gene primer amplification in the assay estimated nucleated cell counts. This table comes from immunoSEQ multiplex PCR, and its TCRdb copy is limited to in-frame clones, with some not included. The V and J calls and clone size are taken from that table; D and trimming were inferred from the DNA. Here the sample spans about 170,000 clones, 70% to 90% being singletons. V was clipped by 2 bases and J by 9 bases; unmatched bases: 11. The CDR3 totals 17 residues. Germline V gene sequence: CDR1 ENHRY, CDR2 SYGVKD. The sample was peripheral blood. The chain carries TRBV10-3 and TRBJ2-1; TRBD2 matches 12 bases. This TCR came from a woman over 75 with COVID-19, enrolled during active disease. CDR3 coding DNA: TGTGCCATCAGTGAGCCTAGACTAGCGGGAGAGGGCGTTGAGCAGTTCTTC. Amino acid sequence: CAISEPRLAGEGVEQFF.